This is a list of T cell receptor beta chains from one sample in a study of blood T cell repertoires in COVID-19. TCRdb's copy holds only in-frame clones and misses some; the assay was immunoSEQ multiplex PCR. The sample lists roughly 250,000 clones, 65% to 90% occurring once. Sequenced sample: peripheral blood. The origin of the receptors is a woman aged 60 to 75 with active or convalescent COVID-19. Both conserved end residues are part of each CDR3. D genes are given only for firm matches. Some rows have no size entry. The others give once, few or many, or a class for an expanded clone.

CDR3 protein | CDR3 DNA | D gene | J gene | clone size | V gene
CASSSGLSTDTQYF | TGTGCCAGCAGCTCCGGACTAAGCACAGATACGCAGTATTTT | . | TRBJ2-3 | few | TRBV5-8
CAWSSPTSGRTGELFF | TGTGCCTGGAGTTCTCCGACTAGCGGGAGAACCGGGGAGCTGTTTTTT | TRBD2 | TRBJ2-2 | . | TRBV30
CASSLEQGGSEKLFF | TGTGCCAGCAGCTTAGAACAGGGCGGTAGCGAAAAACTGTTTTTT | . | TRBJ1-4 | . | TRBV7-9
CASSPRDSLNSPLHF | TGTGCCAGCTCACCCCGGGACAGCTTAAATTCACCCCTCCACTTT | TRBD1 | TRBJ1-6 | . | TRBV18
CASSPHPRTDMNTGELFF | TGTGCCAGCAGCCCCCACCCCCGGACGGACATGAACACCGGGGAGCTGTTTTTT | . | TRBJ2-2 | . | TRBV7-7
CASSRTGGRDTDTQYF | TGTGCCAGCAGCAGGACAGGGGGCAGGGACACAGATACGCAGTATTTT | . | TRBJ2-3 | . | TRBV21-1
CASSLGPGQETQYF | TGTGCCAGCAGCTTAGGTCCGGGACAAGAGACCCAGTACTTC | . | TRBJ2-5 | . | TRBV11-3
CASSPESGTGTGELFF | TGTGCCAGCAGCCCGGAAAGCGGGACGGGCACCGGGGAGCTGTTTTTT | TRBD2 | TRBJ2-2 | once | TRBV9
CSVSGTGSGELFF | TGCAGCGTTTCCGGGACAGGGTCCGGGGAGCTGTTTTTT | TRBD1 | TRBJ2-2 | . | TRBV29-1
CSASDRGRTEKLFF | TGCAGTGCTAGTGACAGGGGGCGCACTGAAAAACTGTTTTTT | TRBD1 | TRBJ1-4 | . | TRBV20-1
CASMFRTADNQPQHF | TGTGCCAGCATGTTTCGGACAGCCGATAATCAGCCCCAGCATTTT | . | TRBJ1-5 | once | TRBV6-6
CAWSGADRGALTF | TGTGCCTGGAGCGGCGCGGACAGGGGGGCTCTCACCTTC | TRBD1 | TRBJ1-2 | few | TRBV30
CASSHLRGGDCQETQYF | TGTGCCAGCAGCCACCTACGAGGCGGGGACTGTCAAGAGACCCAGTACTTC | . | TRBJ2-5 | . | TRBV3-1/TRBV3-2
CASNTQEGYNEQFF | TGTGCCAGTAATACACAGGAGGGGTACAATGAGCAGTTCTTC | . | TRBJ2-1 | . | TRBV19
CASSQTSGGVYEQYF | TGTGCCAGCAGCCAGACTAGCGGGGGGGTGTACGAGCAGTACTTC | TRBD2 | TRBJ2-7 | . | TRBV4-2
CASSQESTSTDTQYF | TGCGCCAGCAGCCAAGAGTCCACTAGCACAGATACGCAGTATTTT | . | TRBJ2-3 | . | TRBV4-3
CASRTGGPNEQFF | TGCGCCAGCAGGACAGGGGGTCCGAATGAGCAGTTCTTC | TRBD1 | TRBJ2-1 | . | TRBV5-1
CASSPGTAEAFF | TGTGCCAGCAGCCCTGGGACAGCTGAAGCTTTCTTT | TRBD1 | TRBJ1-1 | once | TRBV9
CASSSPRDRGGETQYF | TGTGCCAGCAGTTCACCCAGGGACAGGGGAGGTGAGACCCAGTACTTC | TRBD1 | TRBJ2-5 | . | TRBV27
CASSKAQRGNEQFF | TGTGCCAGCAGCAAAGCCCAGCGGGGCAATGAGCAGTTCTTC | . | TRBJ2-1 | . | TRBV21-1
CASSYRGNYEQYF | TGTGCCAGCAGTTACAGGGGAAACTACGAGCAGTACTTC | . | TRBJ2-7 | once | TRBV6-6
CASSRSGVEAFF | TGCGCCAGCAGCCGTTCAGGCGTTGAAGCTTTCTTT | . | TRBJ1-1 | many | TRBV4-1
CASSLWTSGGAVGTDTQYF | TGTGCCAGCAGCTTATGGACTAGCGGGGGGGCGGTCGGCACAGATACGCAGTATTTT | TRBD2 | TRBJ2-3 | . | TRBV7-3
CASSSGTTYNSPLHF | TGTGCCAGCAGTTCCGGGACAACCTATAATTCACCCCTCCACTTT | . | TRBJ1-6 | . | TRBV6-2/TRBV6-3
CASRNGQGARTEAFF | TGTGCCAGCAGGAATGGACAGGGGGCCCGGACTGAAGCTTTCTTT | TRBD1 | TRBJ1-1 | . | TRBV6-5
CASSLMPRQGSDYTF | TGTGCCAGCAGCTTAATGCCGCGACAGGGAAGCGACTACACCTTC | TRBD1 | TRBJ1-2 | . | TRBV7-3
CASSVNPAVYEQYF | TGTGCCAGCAGCGTAAATCCGGCGGTCTACGAGCAGTACTTC | . | TRBJ2-7 | . | TRBV9
CASSSLLNEKLFF | TGTGCCAGCAGCTCCCTCCTTAATGAAAAACTGTTTTTT | . | TRBJ1-4 | . | TRBV11-2
CASSRQGAMDYGYTF | TGTGCCAGCAGCAGACAGGGGGCGATGGACTATGGCTACACCTTC | TRBD1 | TRBJ1-2 | . | TRBV11-2
CSVGTGAGELFF | TGCAGCGTGGGGACAGGGGCCGGGGAGCTGTTTTTT | TRBD1 | TRBJ2-2 | . | TRBV29-1